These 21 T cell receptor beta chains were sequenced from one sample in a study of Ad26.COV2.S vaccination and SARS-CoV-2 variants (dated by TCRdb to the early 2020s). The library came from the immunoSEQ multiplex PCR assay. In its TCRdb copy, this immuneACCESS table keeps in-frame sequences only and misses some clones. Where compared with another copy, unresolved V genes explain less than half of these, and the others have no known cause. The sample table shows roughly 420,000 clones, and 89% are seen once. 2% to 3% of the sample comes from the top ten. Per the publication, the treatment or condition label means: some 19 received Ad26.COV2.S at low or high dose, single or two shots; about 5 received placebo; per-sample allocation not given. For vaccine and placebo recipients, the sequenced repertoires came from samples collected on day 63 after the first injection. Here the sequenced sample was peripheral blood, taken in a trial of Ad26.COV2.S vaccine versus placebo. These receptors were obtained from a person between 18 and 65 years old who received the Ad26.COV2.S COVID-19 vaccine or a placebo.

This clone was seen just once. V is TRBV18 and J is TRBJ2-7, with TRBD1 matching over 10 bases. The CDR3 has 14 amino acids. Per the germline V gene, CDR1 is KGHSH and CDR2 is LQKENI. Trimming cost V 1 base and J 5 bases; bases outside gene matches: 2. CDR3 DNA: TGTGCCAGCTCACCACTGGGACAGGGGAACGAGCAGTACTTC. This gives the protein CASSPLGQGNEQYF.

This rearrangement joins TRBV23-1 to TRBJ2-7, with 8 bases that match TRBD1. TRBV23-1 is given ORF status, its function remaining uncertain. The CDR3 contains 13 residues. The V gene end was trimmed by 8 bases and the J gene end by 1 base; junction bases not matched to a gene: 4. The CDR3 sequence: CASVRTGSYEQYF. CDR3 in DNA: TGCGCCAGCGTCAGGACAGGGTCCTACGAGCAGTACTTC.

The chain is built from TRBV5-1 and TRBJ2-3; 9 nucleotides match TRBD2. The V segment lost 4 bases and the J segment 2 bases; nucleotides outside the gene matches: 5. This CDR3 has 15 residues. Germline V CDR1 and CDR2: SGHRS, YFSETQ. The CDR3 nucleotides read TGCGCCAGCAGCAAGACTAGCGGAACCACAGATACGCAGTATTTT. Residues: CASSKTSGTTDTQYF.

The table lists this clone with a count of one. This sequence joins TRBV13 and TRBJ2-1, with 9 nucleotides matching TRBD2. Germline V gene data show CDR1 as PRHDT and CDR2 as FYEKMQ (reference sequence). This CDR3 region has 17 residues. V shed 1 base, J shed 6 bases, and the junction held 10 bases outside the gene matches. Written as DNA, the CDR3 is TGTGCCAGCAGCTTAGTGCGGGAGGGCCTATTTTTCAATGAGCAGTTCTTC. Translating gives CASSLVREGLFFNEQFF.

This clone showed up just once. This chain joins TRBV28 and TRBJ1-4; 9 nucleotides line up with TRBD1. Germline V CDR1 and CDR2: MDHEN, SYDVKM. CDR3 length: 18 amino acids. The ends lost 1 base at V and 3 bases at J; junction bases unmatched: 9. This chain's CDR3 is CASSLYPTGGSSNEKLFF. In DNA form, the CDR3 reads TGTGCCAGCAGTTTATACCCGACAGGGGGGTCATCTAATGAAAAACTGTTTTTT.

In DNA form, the CDR3 reads TGTGCCAGCAGCGCGACACTTAACACCGGGGAGCTGTTTTTT. This encodes CASSATLNTGELFF. The chain uses TRBV7-9 and TRBJ2-2; D remains unclear. Trimming took 5 bases from V and 2 from J, leaving 9 bases between them. The germline V gene encodes CDR1 SEHNR and CDR2 FQNEAQ (reference sequence). The CDR3 is made up of 14 amino acids. The whole variable domain, filled in from reference TRBV7-9 and TRBJ2-2, reads DTGVSQNPRHKITKRGQNVTFRCDPISEHNRLYWYRQTLGQGPEFLTYFQNEAQLEKSRLLSDRFSAERPKGSFSTLEIQRTEQGDSAMYLCASSATLNTGELFFGEGSRLTVL.

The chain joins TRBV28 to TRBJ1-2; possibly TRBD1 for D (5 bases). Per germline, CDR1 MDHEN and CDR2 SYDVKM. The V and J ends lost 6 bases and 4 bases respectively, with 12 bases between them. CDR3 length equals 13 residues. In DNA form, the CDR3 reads TGTGCCAGCAGAACGGGACGGAGCTATGGCTACACCTTC. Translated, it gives CASRTGRSYGYTF.

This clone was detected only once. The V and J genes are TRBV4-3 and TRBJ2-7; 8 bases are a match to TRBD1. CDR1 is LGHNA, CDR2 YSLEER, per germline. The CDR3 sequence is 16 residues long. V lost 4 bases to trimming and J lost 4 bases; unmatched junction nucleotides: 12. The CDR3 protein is CASSLLTGTGAYEQYF. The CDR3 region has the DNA TGCGCCAGCAGCCTATTGACCGGGACAGGAGCTTACGAGCAGTACTTC.

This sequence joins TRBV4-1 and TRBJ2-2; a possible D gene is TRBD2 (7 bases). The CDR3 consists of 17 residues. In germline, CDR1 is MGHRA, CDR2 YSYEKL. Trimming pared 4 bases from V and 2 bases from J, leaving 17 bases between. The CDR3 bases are TGCGCCAGCAGCCTAGATTTAAGGGGGGGAAACACCGGGGAGCTGTTTTTT. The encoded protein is CASSLDLRGGNTGELFF.

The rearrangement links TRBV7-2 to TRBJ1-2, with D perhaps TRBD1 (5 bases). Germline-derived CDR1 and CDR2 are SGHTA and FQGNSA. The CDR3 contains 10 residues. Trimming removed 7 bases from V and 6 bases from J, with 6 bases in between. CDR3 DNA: TGTGCCAGCATGGGGGATGGCTACACCTTC. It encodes CASMGDGYTF.

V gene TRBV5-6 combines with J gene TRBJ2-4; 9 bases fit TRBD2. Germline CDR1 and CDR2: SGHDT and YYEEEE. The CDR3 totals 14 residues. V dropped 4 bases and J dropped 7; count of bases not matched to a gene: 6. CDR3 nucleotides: TGTGCCAGCAGCGGTAGCGGGAGTTGGAACATTCAGTACTTC. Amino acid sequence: CASSGSGSWNIQYF.

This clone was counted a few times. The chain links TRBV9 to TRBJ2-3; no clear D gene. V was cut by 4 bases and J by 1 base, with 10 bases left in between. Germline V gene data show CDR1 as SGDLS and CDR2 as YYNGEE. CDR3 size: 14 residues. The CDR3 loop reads CASSPRPRTDTQYF. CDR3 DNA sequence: TGTGCCAGCAGCCCACGCCCGCGCACAGATACGCAGTATTTT.

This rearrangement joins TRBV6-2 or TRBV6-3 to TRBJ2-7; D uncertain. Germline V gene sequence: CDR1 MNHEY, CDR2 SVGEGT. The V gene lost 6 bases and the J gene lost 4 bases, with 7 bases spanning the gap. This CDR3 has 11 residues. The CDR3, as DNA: TGTGCCAGCAGCCCCCTATACGAGCAGTACTTC. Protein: CASSPLYEQYF.

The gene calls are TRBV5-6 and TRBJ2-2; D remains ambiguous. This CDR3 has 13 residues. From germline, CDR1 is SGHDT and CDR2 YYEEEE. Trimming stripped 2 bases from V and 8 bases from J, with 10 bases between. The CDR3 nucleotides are TGTGCCAGCAGCTTTCCAACTGGGGGGGAGCTGTTTTTT. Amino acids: CASSFPTGGELFF.

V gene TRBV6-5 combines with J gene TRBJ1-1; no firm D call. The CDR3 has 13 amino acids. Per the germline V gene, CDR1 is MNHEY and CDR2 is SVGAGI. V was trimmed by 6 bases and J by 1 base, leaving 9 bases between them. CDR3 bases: TGTGCCAGCAGGGAGGACGGGAACACTGAAGCTTTCTTT. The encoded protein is CASREDGNTEAFF.

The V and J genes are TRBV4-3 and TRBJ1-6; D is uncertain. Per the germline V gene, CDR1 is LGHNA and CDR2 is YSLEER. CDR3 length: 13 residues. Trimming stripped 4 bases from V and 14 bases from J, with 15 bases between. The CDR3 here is CASSPLSGGTLHF. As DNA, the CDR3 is TGCGCCAGCAGCCCCCTCTCTGGAGGCACCCTCCACTTT.

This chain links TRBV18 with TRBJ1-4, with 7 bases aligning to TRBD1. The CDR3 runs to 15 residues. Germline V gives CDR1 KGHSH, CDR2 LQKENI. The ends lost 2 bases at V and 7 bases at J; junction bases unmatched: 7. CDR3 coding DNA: TGTGCCAGCTCACCAGAAGACAGGGTAGCTGAAAAACTGTTTTTT. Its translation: CASSPEDRVAEKLFF.

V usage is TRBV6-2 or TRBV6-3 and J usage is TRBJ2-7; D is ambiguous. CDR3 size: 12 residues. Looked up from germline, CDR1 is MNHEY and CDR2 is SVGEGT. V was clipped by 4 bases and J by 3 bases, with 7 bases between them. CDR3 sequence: CASSWTYYEQYV. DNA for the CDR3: TGTGCCAGCAGTTGGACCTACTACGAGCAGTACGTC.

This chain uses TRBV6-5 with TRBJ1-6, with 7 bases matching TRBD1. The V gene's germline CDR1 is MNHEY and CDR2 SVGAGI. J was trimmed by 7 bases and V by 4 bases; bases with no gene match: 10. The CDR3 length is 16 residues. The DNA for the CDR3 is TGTGCCAGCAGTTCTGACAGGGACGGGGGGAATTCACCCCTCCACTTT. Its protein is CASSSDRDGGNSPLHF.

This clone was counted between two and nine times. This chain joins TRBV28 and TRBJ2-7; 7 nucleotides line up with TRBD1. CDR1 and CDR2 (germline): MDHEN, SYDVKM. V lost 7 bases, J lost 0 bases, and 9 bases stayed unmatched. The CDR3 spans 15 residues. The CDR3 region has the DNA TGTGCCAGCACCCCGCAAGGGGGCTACTCCTACGAGCAGTACTTC. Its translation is CASTPQGGYSYEQYF.

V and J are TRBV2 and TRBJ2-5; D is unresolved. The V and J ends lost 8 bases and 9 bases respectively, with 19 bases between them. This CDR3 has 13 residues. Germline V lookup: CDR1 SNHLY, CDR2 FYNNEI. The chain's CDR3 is CASELLTSQAQYF. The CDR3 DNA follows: TGTGCCAGCGAACTATTGACAAGCCAGGCCCAGTACTTC.